What follows describes a single TCR beta chain. Its specific antigen is unknown. Base qualities were left out, and no much larger clone turns up one base away. This sample is part of a study of blood T cell repertoires in COVID-19 (dated by TCRdb to about 2020). About the full investigation: Samples covering the acute and convalescent phases of COVID-19 were provided by collaborators in the United States, Italy and Spain. The material from the prospective study consisted of cDNA or gDNA derived from T cells, B-cell-depleted T cells, or PBMCs. Deeply sampled blood TCRbeta repertoires from subjects exposed to, actively infected with, or recovered from COVID-19 were included in the dataset. A freely available public database, intended as a resource for researchers studying the immune response to SARS-CoV-2, is where the repertoires were released. The samples were drawn from two sources: the first 160 participants of the ongoing ImmuneRACE study, and some 1,300 subjects contributed by 6 global collaborators. The sample metadata nearly always contained a de-identified subject ID, COVID-19 status, age in years and sex. Where available, HLA class I and class II types were obtained from metadata supplied by the sample provider rather than from assay-based typing.

Here is what the overall study found, with its caveats: The amount of clinical and demographic metadata varied by source and participant and was provided uncurated.

Each collaborating institution followed its own protocols to collect whole blood in K2EDTA tubes. For TCRbeta analysis, collaborator samples were shipped as frozen whole blood, as isolated PBMCs, or as DNA extracted from either sample type. TCRbeta CDR3 regions were amplified from genomic DNA by means of the immunoSEQ Assay, a bias-controlled multiplex PCR. The original pipeline was this. Within the assay, amplification of reference gene primers was used to estimate how many nucleated cells each sample contained. To quantify the absolute abundance of each unique TCRbeta CDR3 rearrangement, sequence reads were collapsed and filtered. For each sample, productive Simpson clonality was calculated as the square root of Simpson's diversity index across productive rearrangements. As stored in TCRdb, this immuneACCESS dataset retains in-frame rearrangements with V and J assigned. A fraction of the clones does not appear; measured against another copy, unresolved V genes explain less than half of the discrepancy, and the remainder lacks a known reason. The DNA was the basis for D and trimming; V, J and clone size are from that table. The sample yields some 42,000 clones; over 60% were counted once. 28% of the sample comes from the top ten.

From a lookup of the germline V gene (reference sequence), CDR1 and CDR2 are LNHNV and YYDKDF. The CDR3 numbers 16 residues from cysteine through phenylalanine. CDR3 DNA only is kept here, 48 bases in frame from base 1. Ends trimmed: V by 3 bases, J by 3 bases; bases unmatched to a gene: 8. The receptor chain draws on TRBV15 and TRBJ2-7, with 10 central nucleotides matching TRBD1. The source is a woman in her seventies with acute or convalescent COVID-19. The sequenced material came from peripheral blood. CDR3 region: CATSRSAGTGDYEQYF. Read as DNA, the sequence is TGTGCCACCAGCAGGTCCGCCGGGACAGGGGACTACGAGCAGTACTTC.